This T cell receptor beta chain is from a study of regulatory T cells in long-lasting Graves disease. Researchers made TCR beta libraries by using iRepertoire HTBI primers and running Arm-PCR on CDR3 regions. Using its own MiXCR run on the multiplex PCR reads, TCRdb lists one record per CDR3 protein. The sample lists fewer than 650,000 distinct CDR3 sequences; 15% to 20% were seen once. V was cut by 3 bases and J by 5 bases, with 17 bases left in between. Germline assignment: CDR1 SGDLS and CDR2 YYNGEE. The CDR3 is 15 amino acids. This clonotype was seen at least ten times. Time point defined: newly diagnosed GD, antithyroid drugs for less than 3 months. There was RNA extracted from PBMCs, and the TCR library was made from it. This same sample was also taken into another study, of T cells in Graves' hyperthyroidism and ophthalmopathy.

Sequences were derived from peripheral blood mononuclear cells (PBMCs), sampled at new diagnosis, from a patient treated with antithyroid drugs. The chain recombines TRBV9 with TRBJ2-5; D tentatively fits TRBD1 or TRBD2 (7 bases each). This sequence originates from a woman aged 25 to 39 with Graves disease. The CDR3 coding sequence is TGTGCCAGCAGCGACGCAGGGGGGGCGGGGGAGACCCAGTACTTC. Translated: CASSDAGGAGETQYF.